The 4 T cell receptor beta chains presented below share a single source sample, sequenced in a study of T cell changes during pregnancy in multiple sclerosis. TCRdb's table, derived via immunoSEQ multiplex PCR, lists solely in-frame clones and lacks some. Among tens of thousands of clones, about 91% were seen once, and the ten largest hold 0.65% to 1%. The sample here was peripheral blood, taken before pregnancy. These receptors all stem from a female donor with multiple sclerosis, enrolled in a pregnancy study.

The chain combines TRBV5-5 with TRBJ2-2; the match to TRBD1 covers 9 bases. Germline-derived CDR1 and CDR2 are SGHKS and YYEKEE (reference sequence). Unmatched junction bases numbered 7, after V lost 4 bases and J lost 3 bases. The CDR3 consists of 16 residues. DNA for the CDR3: TGTGCCAGCAGCGAACCGGGACAGGGCTACACCGGGGAGCTGTTTTTT. Amino acid sequence: CASSEPGQGYTGELFF.

The chain employs TRBV19 and TRBJ1-2; TRBD1 matches at 7 bases. CDR3 length: 14 residues. Trimming cost V 2 bases and J 5 bases; bases outside gene matches: 5. Germline CDR1 LNHDA, CDR2 SQIVND (reference sequence). The CDR3 DNA reads TGTGCCAGTAGTATACAGGGGGAAAGTTATGGCTACACCTTC. Translated, it gives CASSIQGESYGYTF.

The V call is TRBV27, the J call TRBJ2-3; 9 bases match TRBD2. This CDR3 has 17 residues. V was clipped by 2 bases and J by 6 bases; unmatched bases: 12. Germline CDR1 MNHEY, CDR2 SMNVEV (reference sequence). DNA for the CDR3: TGTGCCAGCAGTTTAAGGCCCCTTGGGCGGGGGGGCGATACGCAGTATTTT. This encodes CASSLRPLGRGGDTQYF.

This clone is a singleton in its sample. The chain has TRBV7-2 and TRBJ2-4, with 8 bases matching TRBD2. V was clipped by 5 bases and J by 4 bases; unmatched bases: 4. The CDR3 totals 14 residues. Germline assignment: CDR1 SGHTA and CDR2 FQGNSA. Here the CDR3 reads CASSPVAGKNIQYF. The CDR3 DNA is TGTGCCAGCAGCCCCGTAGCGGGAAAAAACATTCAGTACTTC.